Below, one T cell receptor (beta chain) is given with its context. Its antigen is not known. Sequencing of cultured CD4+ T cell DNA used the Oncomine TCR Beta short-read assay. TCRdb itself ran the PCR reads through MiXCR, one entry per CDR3 protein. Of thousands of distinct CDR3 sequences in the sample, 40% to 45% were seen once. This CDR3 is built from 14 residues. Trimming took 3 bases from V and 7 from J; bases not matched to a gene: 7. Germline-derived CDR1 and CDR2 are LGHNA and YNFKEQ. The sample originates from a study of vaccination and CD4 T cells after COVID-19. Study in general: The stimulus for the cells was overlapping spike peptides derived from SARS-CoV-2, HCoV-NL63, HCoV-OC43 and HCoV-229E. Control cultures used a CEFX viral epitope pool, an HIV-1 Nef peptide pool, or no peptide.

The treatment denotes: roughly 10-day PBMC culture with coronavirus spike peptide pools or control peptides (ViraFEST assay). A few million PBMCs were grown per well alongside about 10 IU/ml IL-2 and 7.5 to 10 ug/ml peptide pools. The clonotype originates from a human donor who had recovered from COVID-19. Sequencing used CD4+ T cells from blood, cultured in vitro. The V call is TRBV4-2, the J call TRBJ2-5; 8 nucleotides line up with TRBD1. CDR3 nucleotides: TGTGCCAGCAGCCACCCAGGGGGCGGAGGGACCCAGTACTTC. It yields the protein CASSHPGGGGTQYF.